The 12 T cell receptor beta chains given below trace back to one sample, sequenced in a study of shared clonotypes between healthy human individuals. The protocol was immunoSEQ multiplex PCR, while the TCRdb copy is restricted to in-frame clones and leaves out a portion. The repertoire holds about 2.5 million clones, with roughly 90% as singletons. The sample was naive CD4+ T cells from PBMCs. The subset here: CD45RA+ positively selected. The receptors were gathered from a man aged 18-30 years in good health. Some clones in this sample may be carry-over from other donors' samples.

This clone was recorded once. The chain recombines TRBV28 with TRBJ2-2; 7 bases are a match to TRBD1. The ends lost 7 bases at V and 1 base at J; junction bases unmatched: 12. Germline loops: CDR1 MDHEN, CDR2 SYDVKM. CDR3 length: 17 amino acids. In DNA, the CDR3 is TGTGCCAGCATCCTTGGGGCTCGGACAGGGAACACCGGGGAGCTGTTTTTT. Its protein is CASILGARTGNTGELFF.

This chain joins TRBV29-1 and TRBJ1-6; 9 nucleotides agree with TRBD1. V shed 5 bases, J shed 3 bases, and the junction held 2 bases outside the gene matches. CDR3 length: 14 amino acids. CDR1 is SQVTM, CDR2 ANQGSEA, per germline. CDR3 protein: CSVRQGGYNSPLHF. The CDR3 coding sequence is TGCAGCGTTCGACAGGGGGGCTATAATTCACCCCTCCACTTT.

A single count supports this clone. This rearrangement joins TRBV5-4 to TRBJ2-5; possibly TRBD1 or TRBD2 for D (5 bases each). The CDR3 is 14 amino acids. Germline V gene data show CDR1 as SGHNT and CDR2 as YYREEE (reference sequence). V lost 4 bases to trimming and J lost 5 bases, with 15 bases between them. CDR3 sequence: CASSPGGVKETQYF. The DNA of the CDR3 is TGTGCCAGCAGCCCTGGGGGAGTAAAGGAGACCCAGTACTTC.

The chain has TRBV4-3 and TRBJ2-6; the D gene is possibly TRBD1 (8 bases). The CDR3 covers 18 residues. Trimming pared 3 bases from V and 0 bases from J, leaving 15 bases between. The germline V gene has CDR1 LGHNA and CDR2 YSLEER. The CDR3 DNA is TGCGCCAGCAGCCACGACAGGGGAGGGGACTCTGGGGCCAACGTCCTGACTTTC. As protein: CASSHDRGGDSGANVLTF.

The V call is TRBV6-1, the J call TRBJ2-3; a weak D match, TRBD1 (5 bases). Trimming shortened V by 4 bases and J by 3 bases, and 17 bases separated the two germline ends. CDR1 is MNHNS and CDR2 is SASEGT in the germline V gene. This CDR3 region has 16 residues. CDR3: CASSVRKGSFTDTQYF. The CDR3 DNA follows: TGTGCCAGCAGTGTGAGAAAGGGGTCCTTTACAGATACGCAGTATTTT.

This chain links TRBV4-3 with TRBJ2-7; D could derive from TRBD1 or TRBD2 (5 bases each). This CDR3 has 13 residues. Germline V gives CDR1 LGHNA, CDR2 YSLEER. The germline V and J ends were trimmed by 0 bases and 6 bases, with 9 bases remaining between them. CDR3 sequence: CASSQDSGREQYF. In DNA, the CDR3 is TGCGCCAGCAGCCAAGATTCGGGGCGCGAGCAGTACTTC.

This chain links TRBV15 with TRBJ2-1; TRBD1 matches at 8 bases. The germline V gene encodes CDR1 LNHNV and CDR2 YYDKDF (reference sequence). With 2 bases clipped from V and 1 base from J, the junction kept 4 bases outside the gene matches. The CDR3 sequence is 16 residues long. The CDR3 DNA reads TGTGCCACCAGCAGACCTGGACAGGGATCCTACAATGAGCAGTTCTTC. Its protein is CATSRPGQGSYNEQFF.

This chain links TRBV11-3 with TRBJ2-1, with TRBD2 matching 11 bases. J lost 7 bases, V lost 5 bases, and 7 bases had no gene match. Germline V gives CDR1 SGHNT, CDR2 YENEEA. CDR3 size: 15 residues. CDR3 loop: CASSLLAGVGNEQFF. The CDR3 region has the DNA TGTGCCAGCAGCCTACTAGCGGGAGTGGGTAATGAGCAGTTCTTC.

The rearrangement joins TRBV7-2 to TRBJ2-3; 8 nucleotides line up with TRBD1. Germline-derived CDR1 and CDR2 are SGHTA and FQGNSA. The trim removed 5 bases at V and 3 bases at J, leaving 7 bases unmatched. The CDR3 totals 15 residues. The chain's CDR3 is CASSTDRGRTDTQYF. CDR3 sequence (DNA): TGTGCCAGCAGCACTGACAGGGGCAGGACAGATACGCAGTATTTT.

This clone was recorded only once. The CDR3 spells CASSLVGATTSSYEQYF. The DNA of the CDR3 is TGTGCCAGCAGTCTGGTTGGGGCGACGACGAGCTCCTACGAGCAGTACTTC. V and J are TRBV28 and TRBJ2-7; perhaps TRBD1 as D (5 bases). The germline CDR1 and CDR2 sequences are MDHEN and SYDVKM. The CDR3 runs 17 residues. V was trimmed by 5 bases and J by 0 bases, leaving 20 bases between them.

V and J are TRBV6-1 and TRBJ1-4; 7 nucleotides match TRBD1. With 3 bases clipped from V and 4 bases from J, the junction kept 2 bases outside the gene matches. The CDR3 has 14 residues. Germline CDR1 MNHNS, CDR2 SASEGT. This CDR3 reads CASSEGQLNEKLFF. As DNA, the CDR3 is TGTGCCAGCAGTGAGGGACAGCTTAATGAAAAACTGTTTTTT.

In its sample, this clone was seen once. The gene calls are TRBV29-1 and TRBJ2-5; D is possibly TRBD2 (7 bases). CDR3 length: 12 amino acids. V lost 6 bases, J lost 5 bases, and 13 bases lay in between. From germline, CDR1 is SQVTM and CDR2 ANQGSEA. CDR3 protein: CSVRGGGETQYF. The CDR3 DNA follows: TGCAGCGTCCGAGGCGGGGGCGAGACCCAGTACTTC.